This TCR beta chain was captured in a study of OX40 agonist ivuxolimab in advanced cancers. Study summary: Administration of intravenous ivuxolimab to patients occurred every 2 weeks at 0.01 to 10 mg/kg. The mean age was roughly 60 years, ranging from about 20 to 85, with 80% to 85% of participants male.

Assay: immunoSEQ multiplex PCR; the TCRdb copy retains only in-frame clones and omits some. The repertoire includes about 63,000 clones, approximately 91% of them detected once, and 4% to 5% sits in the top ten. V lost 0 bases and J lost 2, with 6 bases in between. The CDR3 loop spans 15 amino acids. Germline CDR1 is SGDLS and CDR2 is YYNGEE. To note about this clone: The antigen remains unidentified.

Whole-study findings and limits: Both CD4+ and CD8+ T cell populations in blood had undergone clonal expansion by week 6 at 0.1 to 3.0 mg/kg.

This receptor was taken from an adult with an advanced solid tumor such as melanoma, head and neck, liver or kidney cancer. This specimen consisted of CD4+ or CD8+ T cells sorted from blood, obtained in a trial of the OX40 agonist ivuxolimab. This chain uses TRBV9 with TRBJ2-6; D not resolved. Here the CDR3 DNA reads TGTGCCAGCAGCGTAGTGGGGACTGGGGCCAACGTCCTGACTTTC. It codes for CASSVVGTGANVLTF.